The present T cell receptor beta chain was sequenced within a study of molecular identifiers for immune sequencing clone quantification (dated by TCRdb to 2016 to 2019). With respect to the entire study: For a replicate experiment, RNA from 20,000 or 100,000 naive CD8 T cells was divided into five aliquots, and four of the five aliquots were sequenced. The study was a methods study using CD8 T cells to benchmark molecular-identifier clustering-based TCR repertoire sequencing (MIDCIRS) and TCR RNA copy counting. On the study overall, not on this receptor specifically: Without barcode sub-clustering, chimeric consensus sequences inflated TCR diversity; chimeras reached as high as 47%. Modeling estimated about three recovered TCR RNA copies per cell, compared with about 10 by digital PCR, which implies around 33% capture efficiency. Highly expanded clone sizes could be underestimated because identical TCR molecules may share a barcode. Even against a background of roughly 1 million naive CD8 T cells, spiked-in Jurkat TCR RNA amounting to a single cell's worth was reported to be detectable. Naive libraries contained spiked-in Jurkat TCR RNA (more than nine copies' worth), which is not part of the donor repertoire. In CMV-specific effector cells, over 99% of molecules were held by clones above 20 RNA copies, whereas under 1% of molecules were held by such clones in naive cells.

Taken from cysteine to phenylalanine, the CDR3 has 13 residues. This entry keeps only the CDR3 DNA: 39 bases, framed from base 1. The germline V gene specifies WSHSY as CDR1 and SAAADI as CDR2. V is cut by 3 bases and J by 1 base, and the space between the germline ends is 7 bases. Libraries of naive CD8 T cells were built from approximately 20,000 to 1,000,000 sorted cells, with 10%, 30% or 50% of the purified RNA used. On a BD FACSAria II, naive CD8 T cells were FACS-sorted as CD8+CD4-CCR7+CD45RA+ and collected into RLT Plus buffer. Roughly ten TCR copies' worth of Jurkat RNA were spiked into roughly 17,000-1,100,000 naive CD8 T cell samples to test detection sensitivity. Enrichment of CD8 T cells was done with RosetteSep CD8+ T Cell Enrichment Cocktail plus Ficoll-Paque, and ACK red cell lysis came afterward. This clonotype was detected only a few times. Its recognized antigen is unknown. No per-base quality is available; no much larger clone lies one base away.

The library was produced with PCR. TCRdb shows the sequencer as NextSeq 500. Bulk TCR libraries were generated as previously described, with the TCR primers listed in Table S5 used. Purification of total RNA was performed with the Qiagen AllPrep DNA/RNA kit. Reads from multiple sequencing runs of the same library were pooled before analysis. Under the source paper's analysis protocol: Only reads with exact TCR constant sequence were kept, trimmed to 150 nt, and grouped by their 12-nt molecular barcodes. Reads within each barcode group were sub-clustered using a 15% Levenshtein threshold, and quality-weighted consensus sequences were constructed for each RNA molecule. Non-functional sequences were excluded, and lower-count sequences lying one edit away from another sequence were also excluded. Barcode sub-clusters with fewer than 20% of the maximum read count were removed, based on fitting two negative binomial distributions. TCRdb trimmed public reads at Q25 via fastp, called clones via MiXCR and kept in-frame beta chains. Rows are unified per CDR3 protein, each entry keeping the most common DNA and genes. TCRdb's processing, not the authors', yielded these V and J calls. Here the sample has hundreds of thousands of distinct CDR3 sequences; about 25% occur a single time. The top ten clones comprise 0.6% to 0.9% of the sample.

The sequence is built from TRBV10-2 and TRBJ2-7, with the D gene call left open. The receptor was derived from a human donor in good health. Some libraries in this study had Jurkat cell RNA spiked in. The sample taken for sequencing was naive CD8+ T cells from blood, with Jurkat cell RNA spiked in. Read against the paper, the sample's cell subset or site label means: FACS-sorted CD8+CD4-CCR7+CD45RA+ naive T cells. The CDR3 region: CASSDGRSYEQYF. The nucleotide sequence reads as follows: TGCGCCAGCAGTGATGGACGATCCTACGAGCAGTACTTC.